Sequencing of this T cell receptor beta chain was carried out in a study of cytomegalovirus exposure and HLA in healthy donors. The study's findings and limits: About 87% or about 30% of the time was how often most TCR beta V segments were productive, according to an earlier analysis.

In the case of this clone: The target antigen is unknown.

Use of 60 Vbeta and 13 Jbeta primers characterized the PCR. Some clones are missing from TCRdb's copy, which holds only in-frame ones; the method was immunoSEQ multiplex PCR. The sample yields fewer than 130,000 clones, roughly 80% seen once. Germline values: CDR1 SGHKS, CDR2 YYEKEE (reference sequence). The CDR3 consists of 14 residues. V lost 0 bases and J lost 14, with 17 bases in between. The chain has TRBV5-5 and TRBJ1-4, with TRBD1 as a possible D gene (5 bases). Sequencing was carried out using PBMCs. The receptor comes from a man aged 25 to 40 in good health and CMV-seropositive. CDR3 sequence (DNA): TGTGCCAGCAGCTTGGGACAGTCCATGGGAGGTCTGTTTTTT. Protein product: CASSLGQSMGGLFF.